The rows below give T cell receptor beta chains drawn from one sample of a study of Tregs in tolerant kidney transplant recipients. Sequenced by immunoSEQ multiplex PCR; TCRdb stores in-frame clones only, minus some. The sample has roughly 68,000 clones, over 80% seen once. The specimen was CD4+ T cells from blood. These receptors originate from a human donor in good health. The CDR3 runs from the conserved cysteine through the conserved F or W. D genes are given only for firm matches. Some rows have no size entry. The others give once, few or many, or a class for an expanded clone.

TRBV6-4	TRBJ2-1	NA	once	CASSRTWRDEQFF	TGTGCCTCCTCCCGGACCTGGCGCGATGAGCAGTTCTTC
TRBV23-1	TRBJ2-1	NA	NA	CASSLVFVSYNEQFF	TGCGCCAGCAGCCTTGTTTTCGTCTCCTACAATGAGCAGTTCTTC
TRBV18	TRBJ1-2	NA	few	CASSPREGDGYTF	TGTGCCAGCTCACCGCGTGAGGGAGATGGCTACACCTTC
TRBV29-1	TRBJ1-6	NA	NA	CSVADPDSPLHF	TGCAGCGTCGCCGACCCGGATTCACCCCTCCACTTT
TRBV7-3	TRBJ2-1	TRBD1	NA	CASSLGTGNEQFF	TGTGCCAGCAGCCTGGGGACAGGGAATGAGCAGTTCTTC
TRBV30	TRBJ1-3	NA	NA	CAWSVGNTIYF	TGTGCCTGGAGTGTTGGAAACACCATATATTTT
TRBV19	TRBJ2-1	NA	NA	CASSWGLGDNEQFF	TGTGCCAGTAGTTGGGGGCTAGGCGACAATGAGCAGTTCTTC
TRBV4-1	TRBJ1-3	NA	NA	CASSHNDGSSGNTIYF	TGCGCCAGCAGCCATAATGATGGGTCCTCTGGAAACACCATATATTTT
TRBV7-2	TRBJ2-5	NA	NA	CASSLYARGEETQYF	TGTGCCAGCAGCTTATACGCCAGGGGGGAAGAGACCCAGTACTTC
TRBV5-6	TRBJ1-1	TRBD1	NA	CASSWRGQPNTEAFF	TGTGCCAGCAGCTGGAGGGGACAGCCGAACACTGAAGCTTTCTTT
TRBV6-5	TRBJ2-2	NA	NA	CASSRPGGTGELFF	TGTGCCAGCAGTAGGCCCGGAGGAACCGGGGAGCTGTTTTTT
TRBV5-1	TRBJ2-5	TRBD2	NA	CASSPGEASGGQETQYF	TGCGCCAGCAGCCCCGGAGAGGCTAGCGGGGGTCAAGAGACCCAGTACTTC
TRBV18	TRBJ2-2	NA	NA	CASAPPGRTGELFF	TGTGCCAGCGCCCCACCTGGACGGACCGGGGAGCTGTTTTTT
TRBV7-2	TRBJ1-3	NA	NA	CASSLALGLPSGNTIYF	TGTGCCAGCAGCTTAGCGTTAGGGCTCCCCTCTGGAAACACCATATATTTT
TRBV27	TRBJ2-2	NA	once	CASSLQAGQDTGELFF	TGTGCCAGCAGTTTACAGGCGGGACAAGACACCGGGGAGCTGTTTTTT
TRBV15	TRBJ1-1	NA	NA	CATSTDRNTEAFF	TGTGCCACCAGCACCGACAGGAACACTGAAGCTTTCTTT
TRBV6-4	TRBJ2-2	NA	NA	CASSDSRGGSPRELFF	TGTGCCAGCAGTGACTCGAGGGGGGGCAGTCCAAGGGAGCTGTTTTTT
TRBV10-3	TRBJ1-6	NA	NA	CAISEGQFNSPLHF	TGTGCCATCAGTGAGGGACAATTTAATTCACCCCTCCACTTT